A single sample is the source of the 23 T cell receptor beta chains below, sequenced in a study of blood T cell repertoires in COVID-19. Sequencing was performed with immunoSEQ multiplex PCR; in TCRdb, only in-frame clones are kept and a portion is missing. The table has around 200,000 clones, around 86% seen once. The specimen sequenced was PBMCs or T cells enriched from blood (not recorded which). These receptors were obtained from a woman aged 40 to 50 with acute COVID-19.

This sequence joins TRBV10-2 and TRBJ2-1, with D unresolved. The CDR3 is 11 residues long. Between the trimmed V and J ends, which lost 2 bases and 16 bases, there was a span of 12 bases. CDR1 and CDR2 (germline): WSHSY, SAAADI. The CDR3 here is CASSEGPANFF. The CDR3 DNA sequence: TGCGCCAGCAGTGAGGGGCCGGCGAATTTCTTC.

V is TRBV9 and J is TRBJ1-4, with TRBD1 identical over 8 bases. The CDR3 loop spans 14 amino acids. The V segment lost 0 bases and the J segment 8 bases; nucleotides outside the gene matches: 3. Germline V gives CDR1 SGDLS, CDR2 YYNGEE. This CDR3 reads CASSVGTGSEKLFF. For the CDR3, the DNA is TGTGCCAGCAGCGTAGGGACAGGGTCCGAAAAACTGTTTTTT.

The chain uses TRBV5-1 and TRBJ1-1; D gene ambiguous. The V end lost 0 bases, the J end lost 4 bases, and 10 bases lay between the germline ends. The CDR3 extends over 14 amino acids. Per germline, CDR1 SGHRS and CDR2 YFSETQ. Written as DNA, the CDR3 is TGCGCCAGCAGCTTGGAAATGGGAGCCACTGAAGCTTTCTTT. Its protein product is CASSLEMGATEAFF.

This clone has only one observation. The CDR3, as DNA: TGTGCCAGTAGGGAAGGACAGGTGGACACTGAAGCTTTCTTT. Translation gives CASREGQVDTEAFF. The chain links TRBV19 to TRBJ1-1, with 7 bases fitting TRBD1. CDR3 length: 14 amino acids. Germline CDR1 is LNHDA and CDR2 is SQIVND (reference sequence). The J segment lost 3 bases and the V segment lost 6 bases, leaving 7 bases of the junction unmatched.

In this sample, this clone turned up many times. V gene TRBV5-4 combines with J gene TRBJ1-5; D gene ambiguous. CDR3 length: 13 residues. V was pared by 0 bases and J by 4 bases, with 5 bases between. From germline, CDR1 is SGHNT and CDR2 YYREEE (reference sequence). The DNA of the CDR3 is TGTGCCAGCAGCTTGGCCCTTAATCAGCCCCAGCATTTT. It is translated as CASSLALNQPQHF.

This chain uses TRBV4-3 with TRBJ2-5; no clear D. The germline CDR1 and CDR2 sequences are LGHNA and YSLEER. V lost 0 bases and J lost 2, with 16 bases in between. This CDR3 has 17 residues. CDR3 DNA: TGCGCCAGCAGCCAAGAACTGAGTAGTGGGCTTCAAGAGACCCAGTACTTC. Translating it yields CASSQELSSGLQETQYF.

V usage is TRBV18 and J usage is TRBJ1-1; TRBD1 aligns across 8 bases. CDR1 KGHSH and CDR2 LQKENI come from the germline V gene. Trimming cost V 4 bases and J 6 bases; bases outside gene matches: 7. CDR3 size: 14 residues. The CDR3 bases are TGTGCCAGCTCACATGGGACAGGAAATTCTGAAGCTTTCTTT. Translating gives CASSHGTGNSEAFF.

This clone was recorded many times. The chain has TRBV14 and TRBJ2-1; tentatively, D is TRBD2 (5 bases). CDR1 is SGHDN, CDR2 FVKESK, per germline. The CDR3 covers 15 residues. Trimming shortened V by 6 bases and J by 6 bases, and 18 bases separated the two germline ends. The CDR3 protein is CASSPAGSILNEQFF. The CDR3 DNA follows: TGTGCCAGCAGTCCCGCTGGGAGTATCCTCAATGAGCAGTTCTTC.

This chain uses TRBV18 with TRBJ1-2; 11 nucleotides match TRBD1. Germline V gene lookup returns CDR1 KGHSH and CDR2 LQKENI. This CDR3 contains 17 residues. V gave up 2 bases and J gave up 4 bases; unmatched junction bases: 9. CDR3 region: CASSPLPGQGDSYGYTF. In DNA form, the CDR3 reads TGTGCCAGCTCACCATTACCGGGACAGGGGGACAGCTATGGCTACACCTTC.

This clone has more than one count but fewer than ten. V is TRBV4-1 and J is TRBJ1-1; perhaps TRBD1 as D (6 bases). V was clipped by 1 base and J by 5 bases, with 20 bases between them. Germline lookup yields CDR1 MGHRA and CDR2 YSYEKL. This CDR3 spans 17 amino acids. Written as DNA, the CDR3 is TGCGCCAGCAGCCAAGTGAAGGGGGAAGCGGCTCGAACTGAAGCTTTCTTT. Encoded protein: CASSQVKGEAARTEAFF.

The chain couples TRBV25-1 to TRBJ2-3; 7 bases are shared with TRBD2. The CDR3 consists of 14 residues. J lost 2 bases, V lost 4 bases, and 3 bases had no gene match. Germline-derived CDR1 and CDR2 are MGHDK and SYGVNS. CDR3 nucleotides: TGTGCCAGCAGTGCCCGACTAGCCACAGATACGCAGTATTTT. Translation gives CASSARLATDTQYF.

The chain couples TRBV6-2 or TRBV6-3 to TRBJ2-3; perhaps TRBD2 as D (6 bases). Germline values: CDR1 MNHEY, CDR2 SVGEGT. The V and J ends lost 2 bases and 0 bases respectively, with 21 bases between them. This CDR3 is built from 19 residues. CDR3 coding DNA: TGTGCCAGCAGTTACCCCAGAGAGGGACGAGCGGGTAGCACAGATACGCAGTATTTT. Translation: CASSYPREGRAGSTDTQYF.

The CDR3 region is CAISVVGQGTEAFF. The CDR3 nucleotides read TGTGCCATCAGTGTAGTGGGGCAAGGCACTGAAGCTTTCTTT. The chain uses TRBV10-3 and TRBJ1-1; weak D call: TRBD1 (5 bases). Germline CDR1 reads ENHRY; CDR2 reads SYGVKD. V dropped 4 bases and J dropped 4 bases, with 13 bases sitting between them. There are 14 residues in the CDR3.

The rearrangement links TRBV5-1 to TRBJ2-6; D unresolved. Trimming removed 1 base at V and 2 bases at J, with 7 bases between. In germline, CDR1 is SGHRS, CDR2 YFSETQ. CDR3 length: 15 amino acids. Here the CDR3 DNA reads TGCGCCAGCAGCTTGAAACAAACTGGGGCCAACGTCCTGACTTTC. Translating gives CASSLKQTGANVLTF.

This rearrangement joins TRBV7-6 to TRBJ1-2; 8 bases match TRBD1. The J segment lost 5 bases and the V segment lost 5 bases, leaving 4 bases of the junction unmatched. Looked up from germline, CDR1 is SGHVS and CDR2 is FNYEAQ. CDR3 length equals 13 residues. The CDR3 spells CASSLRQGYGYTF. CDR3 DNA: TGTGCCAGCAGCCTAAGACAGGGGTATGGCTACACCTTC.

The gene calls are TRBV19 and TRBJ1-3, with TRBD1 matching over 8 bases. The CDR3 is made up of 18 amino acids. Germline V gives CDR1 LNHDA, CDR2 SQIVND (reference sequence). Trimming removed 0 bases from V and 0 bases from J; junction bases left unmatched: 7. CDR3 sequence (DNA): TGTGCCAGTAGTATAGATCGGACAGGGACCGTCTCTGGAAACACCATATATTTT. As protein: CASSIDRTGTVSGNTIYF.

The chain employs TRBV7-3 and TRBJ1-2, with D unclear. The ends were cut back, 6 bases at V and 4 bases at J, with 9 bases in the middle. The CDR3 is made up of 12 amino acids. CDR1 SGHTA and CDR2 FQGTGA come from the germline V gene. The CDR3 DNA reads TGTGCCAGCAGAGCCCCGATCTATGGCTACACCTTC. It codes for CASRAPIYGYTF.

The J gene is TRBJ2-5, the V gene TRBV6-6, with TRBD1 matching 7 bases. V shed 6 bases, J shed 1 base, and the junction held 11 bases outside the gene matches. This CDR3 is 16 amino acids long. Germline lookup yields CDR1 MNHNY and CDR2 SVGAGI (reference sequence). The CDR3 region is CASSLLSRDSQETQYF. As DNA, the CDR3 is TGTGCCAGCAGCCTACTCAGCCGGGACAGCCAAGAGACCCAGTACTTC.

The chain couples TRBV5-1 to TRBJ1-1, with 10 bases lining up with TRBD1. The CDR3 consists of 16 residues. Germline V gene lookup returns CDR1 SGHRS and CDR2 YFSETQ. The junction had 6 bases not matched to a gene; V was cut back by 0 bases and J by 4 bases. DNA of the CDR3: TGCGCCAGCAGCTTGGCCAAGGGACAGGGGAGCACTGAAGCTTTCTTT. Translated: CASSLAKGQGSTEAFF.

The chain links TRBV19 to TRBJ2-1, with a weak D call TRBD2 (5 bases). V was cut by 1 base and J by 6 bases, with 13 bases left in between. Germline V CDR1 and CDR2: LNHDA, SQIVND (reference sequence). The CDR3 spans 15 residues. CDR3 in amino acids: CASSIAHRGSNEQFF. DNA of the CDR3: TGTGCCAGTAGTATAGCGCATCGCGGGTCCAATGAGCAGTTCTTC.

For this clone: A read error may produce the germline difference seen at one junction end. This chain joins TRBV7-9 and TRBJ2-1; 12 nucleotides line up with TRBD2. Germline assignment: CDR1 SEHNR and CDR2 FQNEAQ (reference sequence). CDR3 length: 13 amino acids. The DNA of the CDR3 is TGTGCCAGCAGCCAAGGACTAGCGGGGTCCCCACTCTTC. It is translated as CASSQGLAGSPLF.

The chain is built from TRBV2 and TRBJ1-4; the D is unclear. This CDR3 contains 17 residues. The germline gives CDR1 SNHLY, CDR2 FYNNEI. Deletions cut 3 bases from V and 4 bases from J, with 18 bases between. The CDR3 reads CASSERPFGFGNEKLFF. The CDR3 DNA follows: TGTGCCAGCAGTGAGCGGCCTTTCGGGTTCGGTAATGAAAAACTGTTTTTT.

V gene TRBV6-5 combines with J gene TRBJ1-2, with 8 bases aligning to TRBD1. This CDR3 is 14 amino acids long. V was clipped by 5 bases and J by 1 base; unmatched bases: 3. Looked up from germline, CDR1 is MNHEY and CDR2 is SVGAGI. The chain's CDR3 is CASSTGQGNYGYTF. CDR3 DNA: TGTGCCAGCAGTACCGGACAGGGTAACTATGGCTACACCTTC.